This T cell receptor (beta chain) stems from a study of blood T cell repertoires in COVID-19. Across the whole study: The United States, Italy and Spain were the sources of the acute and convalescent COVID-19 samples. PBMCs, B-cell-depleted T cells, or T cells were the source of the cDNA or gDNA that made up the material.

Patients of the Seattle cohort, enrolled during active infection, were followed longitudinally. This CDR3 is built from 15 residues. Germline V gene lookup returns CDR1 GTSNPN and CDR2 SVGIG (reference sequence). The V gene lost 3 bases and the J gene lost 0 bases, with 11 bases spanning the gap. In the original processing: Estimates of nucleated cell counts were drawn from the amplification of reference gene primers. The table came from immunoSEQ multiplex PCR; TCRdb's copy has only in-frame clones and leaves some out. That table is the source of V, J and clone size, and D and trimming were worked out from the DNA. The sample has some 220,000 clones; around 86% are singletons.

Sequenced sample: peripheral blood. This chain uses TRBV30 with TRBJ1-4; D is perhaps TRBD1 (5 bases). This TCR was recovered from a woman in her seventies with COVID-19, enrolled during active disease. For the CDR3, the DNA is TGTGCCTGGAGCGCAGGGATCACAACTAATGAAAAACTGTTTTTT. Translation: CAWSAGITTNEKLFF. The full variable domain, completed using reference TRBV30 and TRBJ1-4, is SQTIHQWPATLVQPVGSPLSLECTVEGTSNPNLYWYRQAAGRGLQLLFYSVGIGQISSEVPQNLSASRPQDRQFILSSKKLLLSDSGFYLCAWSAGITTNEKLFFGSGTQLSVL.